This T cell receptor beta chain was found in a study of control samples from healthy donors and cancer patients. V lost 0 bases to trimming and J lost 5 bases; unmatched junction nucleotides: 5. This CDR3 region has 15 residues. Germline CDR1 SGDLS, CDR2 YYNGEE. This table comes from immunoSEQ multiplex PCR, and its TCRdb copy is limited to in-frame clones, with some not included. The table includes 160,000 or so clones, about 90% detected once. This clone was found once. The origin of this receptor is a woman in her 30s in good health. The gene calls are TRBV9 and TRBJ2-1, with 7 bases matching TRBD1. The sequenced material came from blood. The CDR3 is CASSVGRDRDNEQFF. The CDR3 nucleotides read TGTGCCAGCAGCGTAGGTAGAGACAGGGACAATGAGCAGTTCTTC.